This T cell receptor (beta chain) appears in the sequencing data of a study of T cells after yellow fever vaccination. Study conclusions and caveats: Most primary-vaccination clones recurred post-booster (under 98% CD4, 88% CD8). Though weaker, the secondary response peaked faster, on day 5 versus 15.

5'RACE template switching produced TCR cDNA carrying a universal primer site and UMIs. TCRdb reanalysed the 5' RACE reads using MiXCR and keeps one entry per CDR3 protein. This table has some 120,000 distinct CDR3 sequences, over 12% appearing once. This clonotype occurred a few times. The target antigen is unknown. The CDR3 runs to 15 residues. Trimming shortened V by 4 bases and J by 5 bases, and 15 bases separated the two germline ends. Germline V CDR1 and CDR2: MNHNY, SVGAGI (reference sequence). This receptor was identified in a man younger than 30 who received the YFV17D yellow fever vaccine. The starting material was CD8+ T cells sorted from PBMCs, obtained 5 days after the yellow fever booster vaccination. The J gene is TRBJ1-5, the V gene TRBV6-6, with D possibly being TRBD1 (5 bases). The CDR3 DNA is TGTGCCAGCAGTTCGCTGGACATTCCCGATCAGCCCCAGCATTTT. The encoded protein is CASSSLDIPDQPQHF.